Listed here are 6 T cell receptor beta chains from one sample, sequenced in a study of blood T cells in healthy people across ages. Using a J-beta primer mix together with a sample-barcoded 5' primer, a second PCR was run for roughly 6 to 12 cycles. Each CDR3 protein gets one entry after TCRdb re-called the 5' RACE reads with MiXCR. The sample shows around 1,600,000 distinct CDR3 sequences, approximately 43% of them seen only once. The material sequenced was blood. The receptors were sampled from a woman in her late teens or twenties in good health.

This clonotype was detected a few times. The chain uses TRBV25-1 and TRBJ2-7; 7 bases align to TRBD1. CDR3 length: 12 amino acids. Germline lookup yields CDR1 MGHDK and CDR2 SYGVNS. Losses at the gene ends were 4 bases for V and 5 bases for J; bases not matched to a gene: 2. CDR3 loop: CASSGDSNEQYF. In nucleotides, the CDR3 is TGTGCCAGCAGTGGGGACAGCAACGAGCAGTACTTC.

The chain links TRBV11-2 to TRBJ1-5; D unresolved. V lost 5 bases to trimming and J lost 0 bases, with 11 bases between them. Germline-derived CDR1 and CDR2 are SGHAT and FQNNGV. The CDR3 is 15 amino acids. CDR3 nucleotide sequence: TGTGCCAGCAGCCAGATGGCCGGTAGCAATCAGCCCCAGCATTTT. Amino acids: CASSQMAGSNQPQHF.

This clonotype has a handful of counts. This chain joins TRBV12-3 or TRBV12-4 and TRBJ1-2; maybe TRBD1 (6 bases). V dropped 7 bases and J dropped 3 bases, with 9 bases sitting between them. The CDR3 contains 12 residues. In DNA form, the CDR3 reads TGTGCCAGCACAGGGGACGACTATGGCTACACCTTC. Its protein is CASTGDDYGYTF.

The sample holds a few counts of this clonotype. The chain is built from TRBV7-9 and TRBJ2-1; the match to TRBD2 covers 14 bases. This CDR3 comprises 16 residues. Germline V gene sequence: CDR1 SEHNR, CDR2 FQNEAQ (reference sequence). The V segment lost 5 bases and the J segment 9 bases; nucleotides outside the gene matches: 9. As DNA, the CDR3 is TGTGCCAGCAGCGCGCGGGGACTAGCGGGAGTTTTTGAGCAGTTCTTC. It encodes CASSARGLAGVFEQFF.

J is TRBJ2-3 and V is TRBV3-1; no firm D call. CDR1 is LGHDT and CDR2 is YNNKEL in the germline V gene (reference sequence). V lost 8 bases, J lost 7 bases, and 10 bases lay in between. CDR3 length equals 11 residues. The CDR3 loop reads CASSELYTQYF. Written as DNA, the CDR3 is TGTGCCAGCTCGGAACTTTATACGCAGTATTTT.

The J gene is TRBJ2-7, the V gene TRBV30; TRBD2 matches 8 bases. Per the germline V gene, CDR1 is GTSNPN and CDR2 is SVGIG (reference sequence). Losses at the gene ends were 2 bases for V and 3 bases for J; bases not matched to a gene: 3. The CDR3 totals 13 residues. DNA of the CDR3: TGTGCCTGGAGTCCGGGAGGGTTCTACGAGCAGTACTTC. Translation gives CAWSPGGFYEQYF.